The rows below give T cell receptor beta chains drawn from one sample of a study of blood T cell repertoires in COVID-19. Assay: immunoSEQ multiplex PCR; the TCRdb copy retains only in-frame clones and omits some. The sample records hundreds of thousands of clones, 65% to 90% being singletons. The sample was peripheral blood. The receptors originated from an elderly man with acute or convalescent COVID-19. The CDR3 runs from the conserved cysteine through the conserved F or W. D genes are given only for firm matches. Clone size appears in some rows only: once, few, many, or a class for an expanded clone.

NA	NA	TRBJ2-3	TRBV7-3	TGTGCCAGCAGCTTAGAAGCGGTGAGCACAGATACGCAGTATTTT	CASSLEAVSTDTQYF
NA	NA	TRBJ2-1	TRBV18	TGTGCCAGCTCACCATTAGCGGACAATGAGCAGTTCTTC	CASSPLADNEQFF
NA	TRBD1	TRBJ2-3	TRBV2	TGTGCCAGCAGTGGAAGGACAGGGGGGAACACAGATACGCAGTATTTT	CASSGRTGGNTDTQYF
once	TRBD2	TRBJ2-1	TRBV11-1	TGTGCCAGCAGCTTAGGACCGGGAGGGACCTACAATGAGCAGTTCTTC	CASSLGPGGTYNEQFF
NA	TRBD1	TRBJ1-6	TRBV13	TGTGCCAGCAGCTCCGGACAGGGTGGCTCACCCCTCCACTTT	CASSSGQGGSPLHF
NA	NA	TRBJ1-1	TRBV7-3	TGTGCCAGCAGCCTATTCCAGGGGAAAGAAGCTTTCTTT	CASSLFQGKEAFF
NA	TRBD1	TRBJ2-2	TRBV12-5	TGTGCTAGTGGTTTGGACCGTGGACAGGCGACCGGGGAGCTGTTTTTT	CASGLDRGQATGELFF
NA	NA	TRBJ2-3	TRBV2	TGTGCCAGCAGCCTAGCGATTTTGACAGATACGCAGTATTTT	CASSLAILTDTQYF
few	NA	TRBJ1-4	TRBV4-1	TGCGCCAGCAGCCAAGATAGAGGGAATAGTGAAAAACTGTTTTTT	CASSQDRGNSEKLFF
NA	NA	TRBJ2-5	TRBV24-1	TGTGCCACCAGTGAGCGAGGGGGACAAGAGACCCAGTACTTC	CATSERGGQETQYF
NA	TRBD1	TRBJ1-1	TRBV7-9	TGTGCCAGCAGCAGACGCGCCGATGCAGGGGGGCCCAACACTGAAGCTTTCTTT	CASSRRADAGGPNTEAFF
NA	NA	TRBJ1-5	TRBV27	TGTGCCAGCAGCTTCAGGGCAGTTCTCGGCAATCAGCCCCAGCATTTT	CASSFRAVLGNQPQHF
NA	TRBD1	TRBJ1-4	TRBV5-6	TGTGCCAGCAGCTTGGCTGGGACAGGGGCTAATGAAAAACTGTTTTTT	CASSLAGTGANEKLFF
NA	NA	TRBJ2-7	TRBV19	TGTGCCAGTAGTATAGCGGTACAGGCCTACGAGCAGTACTTC	CASSIAVQAYEQYF
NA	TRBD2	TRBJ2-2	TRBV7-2	TGTGCCAGCAGCTTAGGTACTAGCGGGAGGACCGGGGAGCTGTTTTTT	CASSLGTSGRTGELFF
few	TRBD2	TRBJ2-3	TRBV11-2	TGTGCCAGCAGCTTATGGGCCCCGCCCAGCGGGAGGGCCGATACGCAGTATTTT	CASSLWAPPSGRADTQYF
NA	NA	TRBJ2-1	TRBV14	TGTGCCAGCAGCGGGCAGACCTACAATGAGCAGTTCTTC	CASSGQTYNEQFF
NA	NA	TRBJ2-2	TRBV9	TGTGCCAGCAGCGTCGAGAAGGGGGTCGGCGGGGAGCTGTTTTTT	CASSVEKGVGGELFF
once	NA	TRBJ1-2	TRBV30	TGTGCCTGGAGTGACAGGTACTATGGCTACACCTTC	CAWSDRYYGYTF
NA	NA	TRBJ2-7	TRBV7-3	TGTGCCAGCAGCTTAAATCCGGTCCGGGGTAGCTACGAGCAGTACTTC	CASSLNPVRGSYEQYF
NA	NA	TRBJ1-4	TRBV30	TGTGCCTGGAGTGGACAGATCAATGAAAAACTGTTTTTT	CAWSGQINEKLFF
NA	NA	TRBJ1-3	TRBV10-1	TGCGCCAGCAGTGCGACTCCCTCTGGAAACACCATATATTTT	CASSATPSGNTIYF
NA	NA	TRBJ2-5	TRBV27	TGTGCCAGCAGTACTCACAGGGAGAATCGGGAGACCCAGTACTTC	CASSTHRENRETQYF
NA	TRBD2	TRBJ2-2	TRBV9	TGTGCCAGCAGCGTAGTTGGCGGGAGTGCCGGGGAGCTGTTTTTT	CASSVVGGSAGELFF
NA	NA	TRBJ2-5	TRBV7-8	TGTGCCAGCAGCTCTTCTGGGCCGGGGGAGACCCAGTACTTC	CASSSSGPGETQYF
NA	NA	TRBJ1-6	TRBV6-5	TGTGCCAGCACCACGGGGGATTCACCCCTCCACTTT	CASTTGDSPLHF
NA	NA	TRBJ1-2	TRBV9	TGTGCCAGCAGCCCCCAGCCAGGCGTTAACTATGGCTACACCTTC	CASSPQPGVNYGYTF
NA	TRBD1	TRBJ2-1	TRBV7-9	TGTGCCAGCAGCTTATGGGAAGGGGGCGGCGAGCAGTTCTTC	CASSLWEGGGEQFF
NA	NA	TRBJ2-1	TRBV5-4	TGTGCCAGCAGGGGAATGAGGGACTCCCTCTACAATGAGCAGTTCTTC	CASRGMRDSLYNEQFF
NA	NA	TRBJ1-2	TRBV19	TGTGCCAGTAGCCACTATACCCCTTCTATGAAGGGCTACACCTTC	CASSHYTPSMKGYTF
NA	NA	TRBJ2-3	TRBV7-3	TGTGCCAGCAGCTTAATTAGCGGCAGCACAGATACGCAGTATTTT	CASSLISGSTDTQYF
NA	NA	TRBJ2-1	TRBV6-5	TGTGCCAGCAGTTCCAGGGGCTCCTACAATGAGCAGTTCTTC	CASSSRGSYNEQFF
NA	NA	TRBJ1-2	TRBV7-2	TGTGCCAGCAGCCCGCGTGTTCCGAGTGGCTATGGCTACACCTTC	CASSPRVPSGYGYTF
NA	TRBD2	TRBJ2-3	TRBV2	TGTGCCAGCAGGACTAGCGGGAGGACAGATACGCAGTATTTT	CASRTSGRTDTQYF
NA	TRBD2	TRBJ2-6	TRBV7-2	TGTGCCAGCAGCCCTAGGGGCAGCGGGGAAAGCTCTGGGGCCAACGTCCTGACTTTC	CASSPRGSGESSGANVLTF
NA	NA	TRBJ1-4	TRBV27	TGTGCCAGCAGTTTTCTTGCAACTAATGAAAAACTGTTTTTT	CASSFLATNEKLFF
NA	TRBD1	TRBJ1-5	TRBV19	TGTGCCAGTAGTATTCAGGGGGGCAATCAGCCCCAGCATTTT	CASSIQGGNQPQHF
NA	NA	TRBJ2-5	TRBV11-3	TGTGCCAGCAGCTTACGTCGTCCCGGGACTGGAATGGGACAAGAGACCCAGTACTTC	CASSLRRPGTGMGQETQYF
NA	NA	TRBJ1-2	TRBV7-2	TGTGCCAGCAGCCCGTCAGGTGCGGGCTATGGCTACACCTTC	CASSPSGAGYGYTF
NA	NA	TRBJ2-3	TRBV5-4	TGTGCCAGCAGCTTGCAGGGGCCTACAGATACGCAGTATTTT	CASSLQGPTDTQYF
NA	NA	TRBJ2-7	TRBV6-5	TGTGCCAGCGCAGTCACACAGGTCCCCTACGAGCAGTACTTC	CASAVTQVPYEQYF
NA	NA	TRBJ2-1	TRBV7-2	TGTGCCAGCAGCTTAGTAGGGGGGGCTCCTGGCAATGAGCAGTTCTTC	CASSLVGGAPGNEQFF
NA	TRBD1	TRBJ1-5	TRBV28	TGTGCCAGCAGTTTACCTGGACAGGGTAGGGGCAATCAGCCCCAGCATTTT	CASSLPGQGRGNQPQHF